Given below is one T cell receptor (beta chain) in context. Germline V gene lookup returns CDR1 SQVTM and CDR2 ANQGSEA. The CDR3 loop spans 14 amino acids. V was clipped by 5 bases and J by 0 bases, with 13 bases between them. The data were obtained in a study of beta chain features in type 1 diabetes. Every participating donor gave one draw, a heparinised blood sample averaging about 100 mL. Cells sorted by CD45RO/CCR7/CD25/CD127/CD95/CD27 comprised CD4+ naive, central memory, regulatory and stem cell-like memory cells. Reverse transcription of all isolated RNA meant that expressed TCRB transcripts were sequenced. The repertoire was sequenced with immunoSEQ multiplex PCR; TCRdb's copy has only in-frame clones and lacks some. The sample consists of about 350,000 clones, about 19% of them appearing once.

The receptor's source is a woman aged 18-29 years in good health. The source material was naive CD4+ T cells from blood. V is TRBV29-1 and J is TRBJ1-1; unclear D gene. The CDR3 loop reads CSVKVTNMNTEAFF. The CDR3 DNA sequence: TGCAGCGTTAAGGTGACAAACATGAACACTGAAGCTTTCTTT.